This TCR beta chain emerged from a study of T cells in Graves' hyperthyroidism and ophthalmopathy. CDR3 length: 15 amino acids. With V trimmed by 2 bases and J by 4 bases, 4 bases remained unmatched. Looked up from germline, CDR1 is SNHLY and CDR2 is FYNNEI. Each diagnosis was grounded in clinical symptoms, serum thyroxine and TRAb, thyroid ultrasound, and orbital computed tomography. Amplified regions were TCR beta CDR3 sequences from RNA transcripts. HTBI primers were employed in a first-round RT-PCR of the TCR CDR3. TCRdb recomputed calls from the multiplex PCR reads with MiXCR, one row per CDR3 protein. The table shows hundreds of thousands of distinct CDR3 sequences, with approximately 14% occurring only once. There are many counts of this clonotype.

The chain has TRBV2 and TRBJ2-5; 10 bases line up with TRBD2. This receptor was identified in a woman younger than 30 with Graves' hyperthyroidism. Sequencing was performed on blood. The CDR3 spells CASSEQRGGPETQYF. In DNA, the CDR3 is TGTGCCAGCAGTGAACAGCGGGGGGGCCCAGAGACCCAGTACTTC.